Listed here are 19 T cell receptor beta chains from one sample, sequenced in a study of T-cell reconstitution after alpha-beta-depleted transplantation in children. Preparation of the TCRbeta library used unique molecular identifiers. TCRdb passed the PCR reads through MiXCR, listing each CDR3 protein once. Of approximately 490,000 distinct CDR3 sequences detected, more than 9% appear once; the ten largest clones hold about 2.1%. Sequences were derived from PBMCs, sampled before TCRalphabeta/CD19-depleted stem cell transplant. These receptors were obtained from a child aged 2 to 10 with inherited bone marrow failure, due to receive a stem cell transplant.

This chain connects TRBV20-1 to TRBJ2-3, with 10 bases aligning to TRBD2. The germline V gene has CDR1 DFQATT and CDR2 SNEGSKA (reference sequence). The CDR3 is 14 residues long. V shed 6 bases and J 5 bases; nucleotides not matched to a gene: 8. The CDR3, as DNA: TGCAGTGCACCCCGCAGCGGGAGGGTAGATACGCAGTATTTT. Encoded protein: CSAPRSGRVDTQYF.

This clonotype showed up just a few times. This chain links TRBV19 with TRBJ1-2; D ambiguous. CDR1 and CDR2 from the germline V gene are LNHDA and SQIVND (reference sequence). This CDR3 contains 14 residues. Trimming took off 7 bases at V and 4 bases at J, with 16 bases between the two ends. The CDR3 nucleotides are TGTGCCAGTACATATCTTGGCAATGGCTATGGCTACACCTTC. Protein product: CASTYLGNGYGYTF.

This clonotype showed up many times. This chain links TRBV28 with TRBJ2-7; 7 nucleotides agree with TRBD2. Per germline, CDR1 MDHEN and CDR2 SYDVKM. V lost 1 base to trimming and J lost 6 bases; unmatched junction nucleotides: 9. The CDR3 is 15 residues long. The CDR3 bases are TGTGCCAGCAGTTTATCTCCGGGAGGAGAGGGCGAGCAGTACTTC. Protein sequence: CASSLSPGGEGEQYF. The entire variable domain, with the rest obtained from reference TRBV28 and TRBJ2-7, is as follows: DVKVTQSSRYLVKRTGEKVFLECVQDMDHENMFWYRQDPGLGLRLIYFSYDVKMKEKGDIPEGYSVSREKKERFSLILESASTNQTSMYLCASSLSPGGEGEQYFGPGTRLTVT.

This clonotype was observed a few times. This chain joins TRBV20-1 and TRBJ2-1; TRBD2 aligns across 7 bases. Germline V gene lookup returns CDR1 DFQATT and CDR2 SNEGSKA (reference sequence). The CDR3 is 18 amino acids. V lost 0 bases, J lost 2 bases, and 13 bases stayed unmatched. The CDR3 DNA sequence: TGCAGTGCTAGAGATCTGGGGGGGTGGGACTCGCCCTACAATGAGCAGTTCTTC. Translation: CSARDLGGWDSPYNEQFF.

This clonotype was seen at least ten times. CDR3 amino acids: CASNYPGDEKLFF. The DNA of the CDR3 is TGTGCCAGCAATTATCCGGGGGATGAAAAACTGTTTTTT. This sequence joins TRBV5-5 and TRBJ1-4; maybe TRBD1 (5 bases). Trimming took off 6 bases at V and 6 bases at J, with 12 bases between the two ends. In germline, CDR1 is SGHKS, CDR2 YYEKEE (reference sequence). The CDR3 is made up of 13 amino acids.

This clonotype was detected ten times or more. The chain couples TRBV27 to TRBJ2-1; weak D call: TRBD2 (6 bases). Germline CDR1 MNHEY, CDR2 SMNVEV (reference sequence). V was cut by 3 bases and J by 5 bases, with 14 bases left in between. This CDR3 is built from 15 residues. The CDR3 is CASSLGTSEDNEQFF. The CDR3 bases are TGTGCCAGCAGTTTGGGGACTTCCGAGGACAATGAGCAGTTCTTC.

In this sample, this clonotype turned up many times. This chain connects TRBV7-9 to TRBJ2-3; 7 bases match TRBD2. CDR3 size: 16 residues. Germline CDR1 and CDR2: SEHNR and FQNEAQ (reference sequence). After removal of 1 base from V and 4 bases from J, the junction contained 8 bases not matched to a gene. DNA of the CDR3: TGTGCCAGCAGCTTAGTAGTTCGCGGGAGTGCAGATACGCAGTATTTT. This sequence encodes CASSLVVRGSADTQYF.

This clonotype was seen many times. V and J are TRBV9 and TRBJ2-2, with D possibly being TRBD1 (5 bases). V lost 0 bases to trimming and J lost 0 bases, with 6 bases between them. The CDR3 consists of 15 residues. Per germline, CDR1 SGDLS and CDR2 YYNGEE. As DNA, the CDR3 is TGTGCCAGCAGCGTAGGACAGTCGAACACCGGGGAGCTGTTTTTT. As protein: CASSVGQSNTGELFF. The full variable domain, completed using reference TRBV9 and TRBJ2-2, is DSGVTQTPKHLITATGQRVTLRCSPRSGDLSVYWYQQSLDQGLQFLIQYYNGEERAKGNILERFSAQQFPDLHSELNLSSLELGDSALYFCASSVGQSNTGELFFGEGSRLTVL.

V usage is TRBV29-1 and J usage is TRBJ1-2; D unclear. V dropped 5 bases and J dropped 5 bases, with 12 bases sitting between them. This CDR3 spans 12 amino acids. Looked up from germline, CDR1 is SQVTM and CDR2 is ANQGSEA. CDR3 sequence (DNA): TGCAGCGTTCAGCGGACGGATTATGGCTACACCTTC. Its translation: CSVQRTDYGYTF.

This clonotype was counted many times. The rearrangement uses TRBV4-3 and TRBJ2-1, with 9 bases that match TRBD2. Germline values: CDR1 LGHNA, CDR2 YSLEER. Losses at the gene ends were 1 base for V and 6 bases for J; bases not matched to a gene: 4. CDR3 length equals 15 residues. For the CDR3, the DNA is TGCGCCAGCAGCCAAGTTCTAGCGGGACGCAATGAGCAGTTCTTC. Encoded protein: CASSQVLAGRNEQFF.

This clonotype occurred many times. The chain is built from TRBV20-1 and TRBJ2-6; 7 bases align to TRBD2. This CDR3 region has 13 residues. J was trimmed by 4 bases and V by 5 bases; bases with no gene match: 2. Germline V gives CDR1 DFQATT, CDR2 SNEGSKA (reference sequence). CDR3 coding DNA: TGCAGTGCTGCTAGCGGAGGGGCCAACGTCCTGACTTTC. Its protein product is CSAASGGANVLTF.

The rearrangement links TRBV7-9 to TRBJ1-6, with D maybe TRBD1 (6 bases). The V end lost 2 bases, the J end lost 8 bases, and 10 bases lay between the germline ends. The CDR3 is made up of 14 amino acids. The germline CDR1 and CDR2 sequences are SEHNR and FQNEAQ (reference sequence). The CDR3 sequence: CASSLQGSDSPLHF. In nucleotides, the CDR3 is TGTGCCAGCAGCTTACAGGGGTCGGATTCACCCCTCCACTTT. Complete variable domain (other parts from reference TRBV7-9 and TRBJ1-6): DTGVSQNPRHKITKRGQNVTFRCDPISEHNRLYWYRQTLGQGPEFLTYFQNEAQLEKSRLLSDRFSAERPKGSFSTLEIQRTEQGDSAMYLCASSLQGSDSPLHFGNGTRLTVT.

This clonotype was picked up many times. This chain uses TRBV27 with TRBJ2-7; D might be TRBD2 (5 bases). V shed 8 bases and J shed 3 bases, with 17 bases lying between them. Germline CDR1 and CDR2: MNHEY and SMNVEV (reference sequence). CDR3 length: 14 amino acids. This CDR3 is CASQPLGVDYEQYF. For the CDR3, the DNA is TGTGCCAGCCAACCCCTCGGGGTGGACTACGAGCAGTACTTC.

V is TRBV4-2 and J is TRBJ2-1; TRBD1 or TRBD2 may be the D gene (5 bases each). V was cut by 0 bases and J by 4 bases, with 13 bases left in between. This CDR3 contains 16 residues. Germline V gives CDR1 LGHNA, CDR2 YNFKEQ. CDR3: CASSQDWDDDYNEQFF. CDR3 bases: TGTGCCAGCAGCCAAGACTGGGACGACGATTACAATGAGCAGTTCTTC.

A few counts support this clonotype. The genes are TRBV12-3 or TRBV12-4 and TRBJ1-5; the D is unclear. This CDR3 is 15 amino acids long. Between the trimmed V and J ends, which lost 1 base and 6 bases, there was a span of 13 bases. This chain's CDR3 is CASSLEGGSGQPQHF. In DNA form, the CDR3 reads TGTGCCAGCAGTTTAGAGGGAGGGTCGGGTCAGCCCCAGCATTTT.

This clonotype was observed at least ten times. The junction departs from germline at one end; a sequencing error may be responsible. The rearrangement joins TRBV7-7 to TRBJ2-1; D possibly corresponds to TRBD1 (6 bases). There are 22 residues in the CDR3. In germline, CDR1 is SSHAT, CDR2 FNYEAQ (reference sequence). The CDR3 here is CASSLYPWDFGIGDIPYNEQFF. The CDR3 bases are TGTGCTAGCAGCTTATACCCTTGGGATTTTGGTATCGGGGACATACCTTACAATGAGCAGTTCTTC. The full variable domain, completed using reference TRBV7-7 and TRBJ2-1, is GAGVSQSPRYKVTKRGQDVTLRCDPISSHATLYWYQQALGQGPEFLTYFNYEAQPDKSGLPSDRFSAERPEGSISTLTIQRTEQRDSAMYRCASSLYPWDFGIGDIPYNEQFFGPGTRLTVL.

This clonotype was counted ten times or more. This chain uses TRBV7-2 with TRBJ2-3, with D perhaps TRBD2 (6 bases). This CDR3 has 14 amino acids. V lost 3 bases and J lost 3, with 10 bases in between. Germline CDR1 SGHTA, CDR2 FQGNSA. The CDR3 DNA reads TGTGCCAGCAGCTTGTACGGACTAACAGATACGCAGTATTTT. Protein: CASSLYGLTDTQYF. Full variable domain (outside the CDR3, taken from reference TRBV7-2 and TRBJ2-3): GAGVSQSPSNKVTEKGKDVELRCDPISGHTALYWYRQSLGQGLEFLIYFQGNSAPDKSGLPSDRFSAERTGGSVSTLTIQRTQQEDSAVYLCASSLYGLTDTQYFGPGTRLTVL.

This clonotype came up many times. This chain uses TRBV12-3 or TRBV12-4 with TRBJ2-2, with a weak D call TRBD1 (5 bases). Trimming cost V 5 bases and J 5 bases, with 6 bases left between them. There are 12 residues in the CDR3. The CDR3 DNA is TGTGCCAGCAGTAGACAGACCGGGGAGCTGTTTTTT. Translated: CASSRQTGELFF.

There are many counts of this clonotype. The chain recombines TRBV4-3 with TRBJ2-1, with 10 bases that match TRBD2. Losses at the gene ends were 1 base for V and 0 bases for J; bases not matched to a gene: 3. This CDR3 spans 17 amino acids. The germline CDR1 and CDR2 sequences are LGHNA and YSLEER. Here the CDR3 reads CASSQGLAGSSYNEQFF. The CDR3 nucleotides are TGCGCCAGCAGCCAAGGACTAGCGGGTAGCTCCTACAATGAGCAGTTCTTC.